This T cell receptor beta chain was sequenced in a study of human T cells and chemical hapten exposure. Time point specified: pre-sensitization, week 0. As for treatment: therapeutic diphenylcyclopropenone sensitization with weekly scalp DPC. CDR1 and CDR2 from the germline V gene are SGHVS and FQNEAQ. V trimming: 2 bases; J trimming: 1 base; junction bases outside the gene matches: 3. The CDR3 has 15 residues. In its sample, this clonotype was seen a few times. In TCRdb, the RACE reads were re-called with MiXCR into one record per CDR3 protein. Among fewer than 70,000 distinct CDR3 sequences listed, around 7% were seen once.

This sequence was found in a woman under 40 with alopecia areata. Some clones in this sample may be carry-over from other donors' samples. The V and J genes are TRBV7-8 and TRBJ1-1; 8 nucleotides line up with TRBD1. The sample here was whole blood, taken in connection with sensitization to the hapten diphenylcyclopropenone (DPC). In nucleotides, the CDR3 is TGTGCCAGCAGCTTAAAGGGGACAGGGAACACTGAAGCTTTCTTT. This sequence encodes CASSLKGTGNTEAFF.